The sequence of this T cell receptor (beta chain) was determined in a study of T cell clonality in common variable immunodeficiency. Study results and caveats: Fewer TCRbeta clones were shared among CVID subjects than controls. Reportedly, TCR beta sequences from common variable immunodeficiency showed fewer deletions and N-nucleotide insertions.

Many counts were recorded for this clone. The target antigen is unknown. The read halts 3 residues ahead of the CDR3 end, with the missing end drawn from the germline J gene. Sequencing used immunoSEQ multiplex PCR; TCRdb keeps in-frame clones, though not all of them. The specimen gives 35,000 to 55,000 clones without singletons; the ten biggest hold more than 9%. Caucasian heritage predominated among both patients and controls. The J segment lost 5 bases and the V segment lost 10 bases, leaving 16 bases of the junction unmatched. This CDR3 is 15 amino acids long. Germline values: CDR1 SEHNR, CDR2 FQNEAQ (reference sequence).

The sample consisted of peripheral blood mononuclear cells. The origin of this receptor is a person between 18 and 70 years old in good health. The V gene is TRBV7-9, the J gene TRBJ1-2; TRBD1 matches at 7 bases. The part of the CDR3 DNA that was read is TGTGCCACGACGGATTCCGGGACAGAGCGTTATGGC. As protein: CATTDSGTERYG. The CDR3 as a whole reads CATTDSGTERYGYTF.